This T cell receptor (beta chain) was documented in a study of identical twins. The CDR3 extends over 17 amino acids. Losses at the gene ends were 6 bases for V and 2 bases for J; bases not matched to a gene: 9. Germline V gene lookup returns CDR1 KGHDR and CDR2 SFDVKD. Whole-study findings and limits: The study found weaker excess twin sharing in beta out-of-frame sequences. Cross-sectional statistics, not tracking of the same donors, supported the conclusions. Monozygotic twin pairs showed more out-of-frame TCR alpha sharing than models estimated.

One entry per CDR3 protein, called by TCRdb with MiXCR from the 5' RACE reads. The repertoire holds 1.5 million to 2 million distinct CDR3 sequences, less than 40% seen once, with about 0.3% in the top ten. Turning to this clonotype: Antigen specificity is unknown.

Sequenced: cord blood. This receptor was identified in a newborn girl in good health. This chain uses TRBV24-1 with TRBJ2-2; 9 nucleotides line up with TRBD2. The CDR3 reads CATSSSGVGVNTGELFF. CDR3 nucleotide sequence: TGTGCCACCAGTTCTAGCGGGGTTGGTGTTAACACCGGGGAGCTGTTTTTT.